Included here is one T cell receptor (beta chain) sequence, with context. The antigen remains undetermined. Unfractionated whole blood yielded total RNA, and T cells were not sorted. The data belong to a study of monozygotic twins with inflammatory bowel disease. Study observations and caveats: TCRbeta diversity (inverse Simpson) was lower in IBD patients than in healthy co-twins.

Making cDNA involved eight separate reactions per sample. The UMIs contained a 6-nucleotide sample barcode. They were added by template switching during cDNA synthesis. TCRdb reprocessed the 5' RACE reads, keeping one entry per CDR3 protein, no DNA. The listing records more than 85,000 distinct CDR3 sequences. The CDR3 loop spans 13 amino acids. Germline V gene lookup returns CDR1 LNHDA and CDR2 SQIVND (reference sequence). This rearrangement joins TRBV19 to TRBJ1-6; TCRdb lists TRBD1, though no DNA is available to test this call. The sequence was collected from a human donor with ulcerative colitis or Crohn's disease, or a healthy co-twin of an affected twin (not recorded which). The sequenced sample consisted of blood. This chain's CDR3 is CASNSGHDSPLHF.